This T cell receptor beta chain stems from a study of early T cells in non-severe SARS-CoV-2 infection. About the research overall: Sequencing was performed on bulk RNA from unsorted whole blood, leaving chains unpaired. Study findings and constraints: VDJdb matches were skewed toward anti-spike CD8 T cell responses.

The CDR3 contains 16 residues. Germline assignment: CDR1 SSHAT and CDR2 FNYEAQ (reference sequence). Attachment of unique molecular identifiers to individual cDNA molecules was performed. In TCRdb, the 5' RACE reads were re-called with MiXCR into one record per CDR3 protein. The table has roughly 40,000 distinct CDR3 sequences, over 9% seen once. This clonotype was detected many times. Its antigen is not identified. One junction end disagrees with the germline gene, perhaps due to a read error. Sequenced input: whole blood. This TCR came from an adult who was a healthcare worker with PCR-confirmed SARS-CoV-2 infection or an uninfected control (not recorded which). The chain recombines TRBV7-7 with TRBJ2-2; 8 nucleotides match TRBD1. The DNA for the CDR3 is TGTGCTAGCAGCTTGGACCAGGGGGCACGGACCGGGGAGCTGTTTTTT. The encoded protein is CASSLDQGARTGELFF.